The 2 T cell receptor beta chains below come from one sample, sequenced in a study of shared clonotypes between healthy human individuals. Here immunoSEQ multiplex PCR was the method, and the copy in TCRdb shows in-frame clones only, minus some. In the table there are around 690,000 clones, less than 95% of which are singletons. The sequencing input was memory CD8+ T cells from PBMCs. The subset here: CD45RO+ cells pooled with CCR7-negative TemRA cells. The source is a man younger than 35 in good health. Some clones in this sample may be carry-over from other donors' samples.

The rearrangement links TRBV10-2 to TRBJ2-7, with 7 bases matching TRBD1. Germline CDR1 and CDR2: WSHSY and SAAADI. The CDR3 length is 12 residues. The V and J ends lost 10 bases and 1 base, in that order; junction bases with no gene match: 4. DNA of the CDR3: TGCGCCACCTCGACAGGGTCCTACGAGCAGTACTTC. Amino acid sequence: CATSTGSYEQYF.

This chain uses TRBV9 with TRBJ2-1; 9 bases map to TRBD2. With V trimmed by 3 bases and J by 3 bases, 4 bases remained unmatched. This CDR3 comprises 15 residues. CDR1 is SGDLS, CDR2 YYNGEE, per germline. The DNA for the CDR3 is TGTGCCAGCAGCGGTTCTAGCGGGATCTACAATGAGCAGTTCTTC. This gives the protein CASSGSSGIYNEQFF.